Below, 9 T cell receptor beta chains from the same sample are listed, as sequenced in a study of breast tumors, draining lymph nodes, adjacent tissues. Each CDR3 protein gets one entry after TCRdb re-called the multiplex PCR reads with MiXCR. The table lists 200,000 or so distinct CDR3 sequences, roughly 31% of them singletons. Axillary draining lymph nodes of breast cancer patients supplied the node samples. Material for sequencing was axillary lymph node tissue. All receptors derive from a female donor with breast cancer. Some clones in this sample may be carry-over from other donors' samples.

The chain combines TRBV6-5 with TRBJ1-2; 10 bases fit TRBD1. Germline CDR1 is MNHEY and CDR2 is SVGAGI. The CDR3 has 15 amino acids. Trimming removed 5 bases from V and 4 bases from J; junction bases left unmatched: 7. The CDR3: CASSHDRGRIYGYTF. CDR3 nucleotide sequence: TGTGCCAGCAGTCACGACAGGGGGCGCATCTATGGCTACACCTTC.

This clonotype was observed at least ten times. This chain connects TRBV5-4 to TRBJ2-1, with 8 bases aligning to TRBD2. The V segment lost 4 bases and the J segment 3 bases; nucleotides outside the gene matches: 6. This CDR3 comprises 15 residues. Per the germline V gene, CDR1 is SGHNT and CDR2 is YYREEE (reference sequence). The CDR3 DNA reads as TGTGCCAGCAGCACCCGGACTAGCTTCTACAATGAGCAGTTCTTC. Residues: CASSTRTSFYNEQFF.

The V gene is TRBV5-1, the J gene TRBJ2-1; TRBD2 agrees at 11 bases. The germline CDR1 and CDR2 sequences are SGHRS and YFSETQ. V was clipped by 1 base and J by 5 bases; unmatched bases: 5. This CDR3 is 16 amino acids long. CDR3 sequence reads: CASSLRLAGGNNEQFF. The DNA of the CDR3 is TGCGCCAGCAGCTTGAGGCTAGCGGGGGGAAACAATGAGCAGTTCTTC.

This clonotype was seen repeatedly, ten times or more. The V gene is TRBV5-4, the J gene TRBJ2-1, with D perhaps TRBD2 (6 bases). Germline assignment: CDR1 SGHNT and CDR2 YYREEE (reference sequence). The V end was cut by 5 bases, the J end by 5 bases, with 8 bases between. CDR3 length: 12 amino acids. CDR3 sequence reads: CASSRGNNEQFF. In nucleotides, the CDR3 is TGTGCCAGCAGTCGCGGGAACAATGAGCAGTTCTTC. Together with reference TRBV5-4 and TRBJ2-1, the CDR3 gives the full variable domain: ETGVTQSPTHLIKTRGQQVTLRCSSQSGHNTVSWYQQALGQGPQFIFQYYREEENGRGNFPPRFSGLQFPNYSSELNVNALELDDSALYLCASSRGNNEQFFGPGTRLTVL.

This clonotype was observed many times. CDR3 sequence (DNA): TGCAGTGCTAGAGTGTCGCGCTATGGCTACACCTTC. The encoded protein is CSARVSRYGYTF. V and J are TRBV20-1 and TRBJ1-2, with D uncertain. V was trimmed by 1 base and J by 4 bases, leaving 7 bases between them. Germline V gives CDR1 DFQATT, CDR2 SNEGSKA (reference sequence). The CDR3 is 12 residues long.

Many counts were recorded for this clonotype. The CDR3 loop is CASSSRQAPNYGYTF. CDR3 sequence (DNA): TGTGCCAGCAGTTCCCGACAGGCACCCAACTATGGCTACACCTTC. This chain connects TRBV3-1 to TRBJ1-2; tentatively, D is TRBD1 (6 bases). Germline V gives CDR1 LGHDT, CDR2 YNNKEL (reference sequence). The germline V and J ends were trimmed by 6 bases and 2 bases, with 16 bases remaining between them. This CDR3 has 15 residues.

The rearrangement joins TRBV19 to TRBJ2-6, with D unclear. From germline, CDR1 is LNHDA and CDR2 SQIVND (reference sequence). This CDR3 spans 13 amino acids. The V gene lost 6 bases and the J gene lost 4 bases, with 7 bases spanning the gap. CDR3 nucleotides: TGTGCCAGTAGCCCCACAGGGGCCAACGTCCTGACTTTC. Translation: CASSPTGANVLTF.

The CDR3 sequence: CASSIPGSIGYTF. The CDR3 region has the DNA TGTGCCAGTAGTATCCCAGGTTCGATAGGCTACACCTTC. This chain uses TRBV19 with TRBJ1-2; D uncertain. Germline assignment: CDR1 LNHDA and CDR2 SQIVND (reference sequence). V was cut by 3 bases and J by 8 bases, with 13 bases left in between. The CDR3 is 13 amino acids.

This clonotype was observed at least ten times. The rearrangement links TRBV18 to TRBJ2-1; 9 nucleotides match TRBD2. This CDR3 spans 15 amino acids. In germline, CDR1 is KGHSH, CDR2 LQKENI. With 1 base clipped from V and 6 bases from J, the junction kept 4 bases outside the gene matches. CDR3 in amino acids: CASSPRASGVNEQFF. CDR3 DNA: TGTGCCAGCTCACCACGGGCTAGCGGGGTCAATGAGCAGTTCTTC.